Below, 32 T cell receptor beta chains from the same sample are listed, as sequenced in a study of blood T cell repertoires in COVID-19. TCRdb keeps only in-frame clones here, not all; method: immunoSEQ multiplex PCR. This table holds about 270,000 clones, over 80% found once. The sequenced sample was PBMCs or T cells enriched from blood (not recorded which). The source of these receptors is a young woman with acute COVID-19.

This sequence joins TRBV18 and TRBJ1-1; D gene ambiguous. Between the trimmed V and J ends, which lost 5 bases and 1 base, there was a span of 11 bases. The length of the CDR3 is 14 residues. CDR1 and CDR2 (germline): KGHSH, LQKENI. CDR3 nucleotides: TGTGCCAGCTCATCGGGAACAACGAACACTGAAGCTTTCTTT. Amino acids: CASSSGTTNTEAFF.

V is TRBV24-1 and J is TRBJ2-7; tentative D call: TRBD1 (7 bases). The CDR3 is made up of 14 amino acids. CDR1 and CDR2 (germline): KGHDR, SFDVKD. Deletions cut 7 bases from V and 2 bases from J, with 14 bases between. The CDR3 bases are TGTGCCACCAGCCGCTCAGGGGGGACCTACGAGCAGTACTTC. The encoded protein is CATSRSGGTYEQYF.

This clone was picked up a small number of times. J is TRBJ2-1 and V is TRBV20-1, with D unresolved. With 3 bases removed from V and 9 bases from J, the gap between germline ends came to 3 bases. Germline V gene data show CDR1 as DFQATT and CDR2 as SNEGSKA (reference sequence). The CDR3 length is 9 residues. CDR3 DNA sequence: TGCAGTGCTAGCAGTGAGCAGTTCTTC. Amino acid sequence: CSASSEQFF.

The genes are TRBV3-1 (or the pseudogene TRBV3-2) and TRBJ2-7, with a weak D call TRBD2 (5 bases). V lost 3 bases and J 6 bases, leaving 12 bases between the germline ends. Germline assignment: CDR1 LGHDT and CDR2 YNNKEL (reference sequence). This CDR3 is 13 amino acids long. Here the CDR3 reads CASSQLAGGEQYF. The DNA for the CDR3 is TGTGCCAGCAGCCAGCTTGCCGGAGGCGAGCAGTACTTC.

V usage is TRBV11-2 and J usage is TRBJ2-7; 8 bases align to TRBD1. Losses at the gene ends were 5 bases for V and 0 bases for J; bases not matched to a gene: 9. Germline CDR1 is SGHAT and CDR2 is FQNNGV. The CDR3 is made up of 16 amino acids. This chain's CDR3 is CASSQRDRSFSYEQYF. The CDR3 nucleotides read TGTGCCAGCAGCCAACGGGACAGGTCCTTCTCCTACGAGCAGTACTTC.

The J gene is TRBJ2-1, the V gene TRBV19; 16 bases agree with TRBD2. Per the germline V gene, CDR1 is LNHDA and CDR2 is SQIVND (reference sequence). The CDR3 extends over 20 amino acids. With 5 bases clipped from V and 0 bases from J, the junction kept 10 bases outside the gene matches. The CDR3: CASSATGTSGGVGSYNEQFF. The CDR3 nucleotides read TGTGCCAGTAGTGCAACCGGGACTAGCGGGGGGGTGGGCTCCTACAATGAGCAGTTCTTC.

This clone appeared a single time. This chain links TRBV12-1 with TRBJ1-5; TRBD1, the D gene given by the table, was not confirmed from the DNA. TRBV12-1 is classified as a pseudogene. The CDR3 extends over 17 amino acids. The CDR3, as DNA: TGTGCCAGCAGCGATTACCTCGACATCAGTAGCAATCAGCCCCAGCATTTT. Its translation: CASSDYLDISSNQPQHF.

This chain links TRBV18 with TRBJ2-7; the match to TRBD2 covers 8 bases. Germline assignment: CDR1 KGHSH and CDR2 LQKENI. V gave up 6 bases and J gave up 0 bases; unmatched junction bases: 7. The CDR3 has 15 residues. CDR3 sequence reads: CASSTTSESSYEQYF. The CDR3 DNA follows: TGTGCCAGCTCGACGACTAGCGAGAGCTCCTACGAGCAGTACTTC.

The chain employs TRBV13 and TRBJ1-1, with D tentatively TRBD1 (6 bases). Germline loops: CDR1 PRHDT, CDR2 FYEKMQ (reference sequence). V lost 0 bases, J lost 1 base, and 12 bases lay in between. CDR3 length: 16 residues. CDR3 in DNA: TGTGCCAGCAGCTTAGGGATGGGGGCTACGAACACTGAAGCTTTCTTT. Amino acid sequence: CASSLGMGATNTEAFF.

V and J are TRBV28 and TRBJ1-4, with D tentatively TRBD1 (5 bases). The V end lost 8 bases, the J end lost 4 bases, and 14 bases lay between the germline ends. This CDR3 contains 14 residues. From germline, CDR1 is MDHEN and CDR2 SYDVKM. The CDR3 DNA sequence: TGTGCCAGCGAATTGTCGGGGGGTAATGAAAAACTGTTTTTT. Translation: CASELSGGNEKLFF.

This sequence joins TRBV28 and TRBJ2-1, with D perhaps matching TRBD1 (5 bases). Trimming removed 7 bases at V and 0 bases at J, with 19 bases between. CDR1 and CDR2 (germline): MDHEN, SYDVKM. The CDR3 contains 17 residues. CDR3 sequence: CASTPSGSLSSYNEQFF. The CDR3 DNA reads TGTGCCAGCACTCCCTCAGGGTCCTTGAGCTCCTACAATGAGCAGTTCTTC.

The DNA for the CDR3 is TGTGCCAGCAGCCAGAGACTAGCGGGGAACAATGAGCAGTTCTTC. This sequence encodes CASSQRLAGNNEQFF. The V gene is TRBV9, the J gene TRBJ2-1, with 11 bases that match TRBD2. CDR1 SGDLS and CDR2 YYNGEE come from the germline V gene. CDR3 size: 15 residues. Trimming took 4 bases from V and 5 from J; bases not matched to a gene: 5.

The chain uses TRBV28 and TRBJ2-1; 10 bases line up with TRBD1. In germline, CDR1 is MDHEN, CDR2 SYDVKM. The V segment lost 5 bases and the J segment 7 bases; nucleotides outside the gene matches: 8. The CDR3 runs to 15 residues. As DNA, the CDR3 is TGTGCCAGCAGTGCGCCGGGACAGGGGATGAATGAGCAGTTCTTC. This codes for CASSAPGQGMNEQFF.

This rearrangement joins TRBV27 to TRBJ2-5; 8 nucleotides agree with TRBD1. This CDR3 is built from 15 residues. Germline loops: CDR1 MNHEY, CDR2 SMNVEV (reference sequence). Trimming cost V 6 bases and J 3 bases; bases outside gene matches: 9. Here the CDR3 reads CASRPPGGWEETQYF. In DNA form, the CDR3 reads TGTGCCAGCAGGCCTCCAGGGGGCTGGGAAGAGACCCAGTACTTC.

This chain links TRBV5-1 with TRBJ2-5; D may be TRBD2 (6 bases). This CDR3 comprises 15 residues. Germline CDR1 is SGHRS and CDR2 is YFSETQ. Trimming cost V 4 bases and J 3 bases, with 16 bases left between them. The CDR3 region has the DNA TGCGCCAGCAGCAGGGGCCGAACGGGGGAAGAGACCCAGTACTTC. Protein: CASSRGRTGEETQYF.

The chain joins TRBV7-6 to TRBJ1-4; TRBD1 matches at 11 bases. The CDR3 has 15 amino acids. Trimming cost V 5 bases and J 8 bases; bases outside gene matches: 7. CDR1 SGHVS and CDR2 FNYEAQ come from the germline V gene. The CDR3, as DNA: TGTGCCAGCAGCCTTCGGACAGGGGGCCTCGAAAAACTGTTTTTT. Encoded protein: CASSLRTGGLEKLFF.

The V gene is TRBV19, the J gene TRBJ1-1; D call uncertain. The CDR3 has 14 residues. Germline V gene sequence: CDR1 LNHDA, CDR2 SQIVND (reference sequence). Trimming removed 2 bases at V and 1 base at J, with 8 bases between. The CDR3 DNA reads TGTGCCAGTAGTATACGACAATCGAACACTGAAGCTTTCTTT. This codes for CASSIRQSNTEAFF.

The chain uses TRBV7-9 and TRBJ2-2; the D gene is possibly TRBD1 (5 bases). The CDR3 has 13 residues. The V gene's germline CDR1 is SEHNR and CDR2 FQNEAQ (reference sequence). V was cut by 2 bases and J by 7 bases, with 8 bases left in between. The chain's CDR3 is CASSLRQNGELFF. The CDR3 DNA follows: TGTGCCAGCAGCTTACGACAGAACGGGGAGCTGTTTTTT.

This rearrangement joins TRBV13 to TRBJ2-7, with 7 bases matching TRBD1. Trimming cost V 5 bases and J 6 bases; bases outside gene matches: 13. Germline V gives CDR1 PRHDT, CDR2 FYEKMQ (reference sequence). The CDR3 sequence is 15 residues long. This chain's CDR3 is CASSPRDRVGREQYF. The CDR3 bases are TGTGCCAGCAGCCCCCGAGACAGGGTCGGGCGCGAGCAGTACTTC.

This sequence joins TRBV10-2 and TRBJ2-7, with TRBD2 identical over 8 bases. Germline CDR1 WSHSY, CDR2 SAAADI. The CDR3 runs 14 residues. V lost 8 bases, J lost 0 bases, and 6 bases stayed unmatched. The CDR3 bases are TGCGCCAGCCGTGCTAGCGGGTACTCCTACGAGCAGTACTTC. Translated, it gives CASRASGYSYEQYF.

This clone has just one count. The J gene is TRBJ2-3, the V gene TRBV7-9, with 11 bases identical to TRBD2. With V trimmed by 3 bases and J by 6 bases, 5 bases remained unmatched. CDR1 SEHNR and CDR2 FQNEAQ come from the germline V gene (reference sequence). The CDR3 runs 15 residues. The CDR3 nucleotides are TGTGCCAGCAGCTTCCTAGCGGGAGGCTTGGATACGCAGTATTTT. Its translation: CASSFLAGGLDTQYF.

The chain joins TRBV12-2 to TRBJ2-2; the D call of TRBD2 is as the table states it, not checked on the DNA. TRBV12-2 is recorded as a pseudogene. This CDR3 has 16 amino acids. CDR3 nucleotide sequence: TGTGCAAGTCGCTTAGGAGAGGGCGCGAACACCGGGGAGCTGTTTTTT. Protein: CASRLGEGANTGELFF.

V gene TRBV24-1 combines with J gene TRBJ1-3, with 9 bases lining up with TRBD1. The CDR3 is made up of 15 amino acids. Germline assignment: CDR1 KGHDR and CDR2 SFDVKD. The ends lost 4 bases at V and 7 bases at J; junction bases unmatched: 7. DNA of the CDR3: TGTGCCACCAGTGAAAAGGACAGGGGTGGCAACACCATATATTTT. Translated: CATSEKDRGGNTIYF.

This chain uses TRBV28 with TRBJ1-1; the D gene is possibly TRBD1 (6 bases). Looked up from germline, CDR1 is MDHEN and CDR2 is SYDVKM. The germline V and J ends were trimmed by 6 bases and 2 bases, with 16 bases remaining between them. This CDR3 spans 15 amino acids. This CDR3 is CASSEEGVGNTEAFF. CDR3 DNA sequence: TGTGCCAGCAGCGAAGAGGGGGTGGGAAACACTGAAGCTTTCTTT.

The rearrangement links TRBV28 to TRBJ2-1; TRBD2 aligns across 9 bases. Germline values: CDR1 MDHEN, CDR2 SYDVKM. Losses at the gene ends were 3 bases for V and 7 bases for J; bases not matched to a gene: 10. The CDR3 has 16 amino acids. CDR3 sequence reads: CASSLFLAGVYNEQFF. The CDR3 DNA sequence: TGTGCCAGCAGTTTGTTTTTAGCGGGAGTGTATAATGAGCAGTTCTTC.

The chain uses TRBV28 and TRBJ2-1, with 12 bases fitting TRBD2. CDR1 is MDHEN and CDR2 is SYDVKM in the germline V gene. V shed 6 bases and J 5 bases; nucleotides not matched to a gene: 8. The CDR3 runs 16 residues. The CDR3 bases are TGTGCCAGCAGAGCCGCCGGACTAGCGGGGAACAATGAGCAGTTCTTC. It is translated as CASRAAGLAGNNEQFF.

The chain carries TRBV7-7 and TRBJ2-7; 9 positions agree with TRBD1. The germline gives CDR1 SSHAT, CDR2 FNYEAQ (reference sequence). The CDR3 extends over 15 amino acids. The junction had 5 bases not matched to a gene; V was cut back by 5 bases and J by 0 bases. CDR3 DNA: TGTGCCAGCAGCCCGGGACAGGGCCTCTCCTACGAGCAGTACTTC. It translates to CASSPGQGLSYEQYF.

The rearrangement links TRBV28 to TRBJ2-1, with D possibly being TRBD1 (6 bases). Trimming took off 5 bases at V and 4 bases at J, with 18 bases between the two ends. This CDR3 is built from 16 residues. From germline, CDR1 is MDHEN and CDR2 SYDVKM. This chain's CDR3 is CASSAWTVLEYNEQFF. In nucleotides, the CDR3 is TGTGCCAGCAGTGCCTGGACAGTCCTCGAGTACAATGAGCAGTTCTTC. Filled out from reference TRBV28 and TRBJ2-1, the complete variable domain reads DVKVTQSSRYLVKRTGEKVFLECVQDMDHENMFWYRQDPGLGLRLIYFSYDVKMKEKGDIPEGYSVSREKKERFSLILESASTNQTSMYLCASSAWTVLEYNEQFFGPGTRLTVL.

The CDR3 spells CASSYRAGVYGYTF. CDR3 DNA: TGTGCCAGCAGTTATCGGGCAGGGGTCTATGGCTACACCTTC. This chain joins TRBV28 and TRBJ1-2; TRBD1 might be the D (6 bases). V lost 4 bases, J lost 4 bases, and 13 bases lay in between. This CDR3 comprises 14 residues. From germline, CDR1 is MDHEN and CDR2 SYDVKM.

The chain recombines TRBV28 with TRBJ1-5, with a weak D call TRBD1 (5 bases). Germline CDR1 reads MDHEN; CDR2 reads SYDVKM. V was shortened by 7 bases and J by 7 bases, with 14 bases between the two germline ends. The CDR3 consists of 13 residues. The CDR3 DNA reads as TGTGCCAGCAAGGCAGGGCACAGCCAGCCCCAGCATTTT. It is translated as CASKAGHSQPQHF.

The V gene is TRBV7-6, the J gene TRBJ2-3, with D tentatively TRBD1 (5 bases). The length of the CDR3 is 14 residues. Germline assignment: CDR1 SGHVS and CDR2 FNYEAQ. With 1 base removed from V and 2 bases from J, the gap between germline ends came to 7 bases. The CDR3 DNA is TGTGCCAGCAGCTTAGGACAGACCACAGATACGCAGTATTTT. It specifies CASSLGQTTDTQYF.

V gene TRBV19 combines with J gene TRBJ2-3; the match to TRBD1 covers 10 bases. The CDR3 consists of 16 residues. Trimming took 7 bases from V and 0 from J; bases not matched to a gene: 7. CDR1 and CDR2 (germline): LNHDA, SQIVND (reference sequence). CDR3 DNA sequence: TGTGCCAGTACCCGGGCGGGACAGGGGAGCACAGATACGCAGTATTTT. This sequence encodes CASTRAGQGSTDTQYF.